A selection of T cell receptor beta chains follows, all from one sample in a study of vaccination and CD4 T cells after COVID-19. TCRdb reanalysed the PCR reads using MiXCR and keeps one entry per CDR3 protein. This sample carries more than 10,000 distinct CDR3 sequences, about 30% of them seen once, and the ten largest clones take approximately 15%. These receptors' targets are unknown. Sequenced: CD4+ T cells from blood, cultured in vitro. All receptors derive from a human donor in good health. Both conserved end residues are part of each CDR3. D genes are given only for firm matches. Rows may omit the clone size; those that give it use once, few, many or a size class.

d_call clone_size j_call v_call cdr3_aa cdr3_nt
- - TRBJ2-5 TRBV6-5 CASSYAGARETQYF TGTGCCAGCAGTTACGCGGGGGCACGGGAGACCCAGTACTTC
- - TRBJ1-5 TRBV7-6 CASSLETPTGGQPQHF TGTGCCAGCAGCTTAGAGACCCCAACGGGGGGTCAGCCCCAGCATTTT
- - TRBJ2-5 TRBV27 CASSRPGETQYF TGTGCCAGCAGCCGTCCCGGAGAGACCCAGTACTTC
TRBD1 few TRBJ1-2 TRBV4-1 CASSQVEVLGTGGGYTF TGCGCCAGCAGCCAAGTGGAGGTCTTGGGGACAGGGGGCGGCTACACCTTC
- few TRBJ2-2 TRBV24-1 CATGQAITGELFF TGTGCCACCGGTCAGGCGATCACCGGGGAGCTGTTTTTT
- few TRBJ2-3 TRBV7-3 CASSFSVGTDTQYF TGTGCCAGCAGCTTTAGCGTTGGCACAGATACGCAGTATTTT
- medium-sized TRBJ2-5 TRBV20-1 CSAPDVNQETQYF TGCAGTGCTCCCGACGTAAACCAAGAGACCCAGTACTTC
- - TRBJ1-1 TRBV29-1 CSDMDPGFAEAFF TGCAGCGACATGGACCCGGGGTTCGCTGAAGCTTTCTTT
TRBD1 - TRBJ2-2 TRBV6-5 CASSWTGKNGELFF TGTGCCAGCAGTTGGACAGGGAAGAACGGGGAGCTGTTTTTT
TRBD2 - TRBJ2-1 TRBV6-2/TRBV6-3 CASSYLANAGGILNNEQFF TGTGCCAGCAGTTATTTAGCGAACGCGGGAGGGATCCTCAACAATGAGCAGTTCTTC
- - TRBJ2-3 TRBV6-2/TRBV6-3 CASSYGLGFTDTQYF TGTGCCAGCAGTTACGGTTTGGGCTTCACAGATACGCAGTATTTT
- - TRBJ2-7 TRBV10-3 CATTTGPSYERYF TGTGCCACAACTACAGGGCCCTCCTACGAGCGGTACTTC
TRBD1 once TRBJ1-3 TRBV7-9 CASSSSGGQGGNTIYF TGTGCCAGCAGCTCGTCAGGGGGGCAGGGTGGAAACACCATATATTTT
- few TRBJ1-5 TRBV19 CASRDVPARSNQPQHF TGTGCCAGTAGGGATGTCCCCGCGAGGAGCAATCAGCCCCAGCATTTT
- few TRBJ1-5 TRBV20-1 CSARVWPRDNQPQHF TGCAGTGCTAGAGTTTGGCCGCGGGACAATCAGCCCCAGCATTTT
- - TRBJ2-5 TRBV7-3 CASSPGSGETQYF TGTGCCAGCAGCCCTGGATCGGGGGAGACCCAGTACTTC
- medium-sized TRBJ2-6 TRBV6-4 CASSVGGSAGANVLTF TGTGCCAGCAGTGTTGGGGGTAGCGCTGGGGCCAACGTCCTGACTTTC
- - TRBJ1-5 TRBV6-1 CASKLGASNQPQHF TGTGCCAGCAAGCTTGGGGCTAGCAATCAGCCCCAGCATTTT
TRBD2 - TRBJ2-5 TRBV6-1 CASSLWGTGGDQETQYF TGTGCCAGCAGCCTCTGGGGGACGGGAGGGGACCAAGAGACCCAGTACTTC
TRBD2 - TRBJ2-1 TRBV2 CASKRDVPYNEQFF TGTGCCAGCAAGCGGGACGTCCCCTACAATGAGCAGTTCTTC
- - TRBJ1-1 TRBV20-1 CSARSRRNTKMNTEAFF TGCAGTGCTAGGAGTCGGAGGAATACAAAGATGAACACTGAAGCTTTCTTT
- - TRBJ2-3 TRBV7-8 CASSPHQGTDTQYF TGTGCCAGCAGCCCCCACCAAGGTACAGATACGCAGTATTTT
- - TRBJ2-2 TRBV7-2 CASSSFGGADTGELFF TGTGCCAGCAGCTCCTTTGGAGGGGCTGACACCGGGGAGCTGTTTTTT
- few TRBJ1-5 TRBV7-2 CASSLISGRVDPQHF TGTGCCAGCAGCTTAATCTCAGGGAGAGTCGACCCCCAGCATTTT
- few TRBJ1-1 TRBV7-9 CASSVSRANTEAFF TGTGCCAGCAGCGTATCCCGGGCAAACACTGAAGCTTTCTTT
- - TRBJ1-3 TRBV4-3 CASSQAPGLSSGNTIYF TGCGCCAGCAGCCAGGCACCGGGACTGAGCTCTGGAAACACCATATATTTT
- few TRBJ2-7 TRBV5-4 CASSLAKDTPYEQYF TGTGCCAGCAGCTTGGCCAAAGATACCCCCTACGAGCAGTACTTC
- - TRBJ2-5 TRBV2 CASSENRDQETQYF TGTGCCAGCAGTGAGAACAGGGACCAAGAGACCCAGTACTTC
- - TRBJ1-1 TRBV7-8 CASSSRGRGGTEAFF TGTGCCAGCAGCTCCCGGGGCCGCGGGGGCACTGAAGCTTTCTTT
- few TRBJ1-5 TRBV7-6 CASSLNRVGQPQHF TGTGCCAGCAGCTTGAACAGGGTGGGGCAGCCCCAGCATTTT
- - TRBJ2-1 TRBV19 CASSIKTGPYNEQFF TGTGCCAGTAGTATCAAGACAGGACCCTACAATGAGCAGTTCTTC
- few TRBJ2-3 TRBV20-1 CSARDLSRAGLDTDTQYF TGCAGTGCTAGAGATCTCTCGAGGGCAGGGCTGGACACAGATACGCAGTATTTT
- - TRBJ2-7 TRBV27 CASSSWTGRGEQYF TGTGCCAGCAGTTCCTGGACAGGGCGGGGGGAGCAGTACTTC
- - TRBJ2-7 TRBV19 CASSISGSTYEQYF TGTGCCAGTAGTATTTCGGGGAGCACCTACGAGCAGTACTTC
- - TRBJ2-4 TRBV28 CASSQPQGPGAKNIQYF TGTGCCAGCAGTCAACCTCAGGGACCCGGGGCCAAAAACATTCAGTACTTC
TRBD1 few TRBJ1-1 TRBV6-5 CASSYSTGGTEAFF TGTGCCAGCAGTTACTCGACAGGGGGGACTGAAGCTTTCTTT
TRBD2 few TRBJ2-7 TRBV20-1 CSARRGGSNYEQYF TGCAGTGCTAGACGGGGCGGGAGCAACTACGAGCAGTACTTC
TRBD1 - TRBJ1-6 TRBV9 CASSVSPGQVGGSPLHF TGTGCCAGCAGCGTATCCCCTGGACAGGTCGGCGGTTCACCCCTCCACTTT
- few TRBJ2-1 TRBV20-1 CSARDPNSEEQFF TGCAGTGCTAGAGACCCGAATAGCGAGGAGCAGTTCTTC
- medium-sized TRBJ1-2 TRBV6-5 CASSYRQGTYGYTF TGTGCCAGCAGTTACCGGCAGGGGACCTATGGCTACACCTTC
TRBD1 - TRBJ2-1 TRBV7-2 CASSLLAGTGVHNEQFF TGTGCCAGCAGCTTATTGGCCGGGACAGGGGTCCACAATGAGCAGTTCTTC
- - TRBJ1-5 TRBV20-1 CSARDEGTAQPQHF TGCAGTGCTAGAGATGAGGGCACAGCTCAGCCCCAGCATTTT
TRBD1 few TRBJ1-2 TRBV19 CASSIPTGTGGWGYTF TGTGCCAGTAGTATTCCTACCGGGACAGGGGGCTGGGGCTACACCTTC
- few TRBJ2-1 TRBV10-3 CAISESRPREVEQFF TGTGCCATCAGTGAGTCGAGGCCTAGAGAGGTTGAGCAGTTCTTC
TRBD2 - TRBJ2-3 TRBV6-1 CASSAQFETSGLVRRNF TGTGCCAGCAGTGCACAATTCGAGACATCCGGACTAGTCAGGCGAAATTTT
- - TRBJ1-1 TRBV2 CASTPDSVGTEAFF TGTGCCAGCACCCCTGACAGCGTCGGCACTGAAGCTTTCTTT
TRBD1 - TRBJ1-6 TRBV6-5 CASSYFSGGGNSPLHF TGTGCCAGCAGTTACTTCTCAGGGGGGGGAAATTCACCCCTCCACTTT
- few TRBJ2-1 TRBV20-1 CSALGRYNEQFF TGCAGTGCCCTAGGGAGGTACAATGAGCAGTTCTTC
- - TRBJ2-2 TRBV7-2 CASRVVAVGGELFF TGTGCCAGCAGAGTTGTGGCTGTCGGCGGGGAGCTGTTTTTT
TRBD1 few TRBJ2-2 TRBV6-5 CASSYLGQTNTGELFF TGTGCCAGCAGTTACTTGGGACAGACGAACACCGGGGAGCTGTTTTTT
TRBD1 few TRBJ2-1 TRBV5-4 CASSLVRTGGYNEQFF TGTGCCAGCAGCTTGGTACGGACAGGGGGCTACAATGAGCAGTTCTTC
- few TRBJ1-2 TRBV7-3 CASSYTGGNGYTF TGTGCCAGCAGCTACACGGGGGGTAATGGCTACACCTTC
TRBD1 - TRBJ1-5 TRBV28 CASSSPGQPNQPQHF TGTGCCAGCAGTTCCCCGGGACAGCCGAATCAGCCCCAGCATTTT
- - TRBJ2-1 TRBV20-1 CSAASPDEQFF TGCAGTGCAGCCAGTCCCGATGAGCAGTTCTTC
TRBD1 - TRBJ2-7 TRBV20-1 CSAGGRRTGGYEQYF TGCAGTGCTGGAGGTCGTAGGACAGGGGGTTACGAGCAGTACTTC
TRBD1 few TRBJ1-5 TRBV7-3 CASSLGSGQGVFLSNQPQHF TGTGCCAGCAGCTTAGGTTCGGGACAGGGGGTTTTCCTTAGCAATCAGCCCCAGCATTTT
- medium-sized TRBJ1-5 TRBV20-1 CSARQGANQPQHF TGCAGTGCTAGGCAGGGCGCCAATCAGCCCCAGCATTTT